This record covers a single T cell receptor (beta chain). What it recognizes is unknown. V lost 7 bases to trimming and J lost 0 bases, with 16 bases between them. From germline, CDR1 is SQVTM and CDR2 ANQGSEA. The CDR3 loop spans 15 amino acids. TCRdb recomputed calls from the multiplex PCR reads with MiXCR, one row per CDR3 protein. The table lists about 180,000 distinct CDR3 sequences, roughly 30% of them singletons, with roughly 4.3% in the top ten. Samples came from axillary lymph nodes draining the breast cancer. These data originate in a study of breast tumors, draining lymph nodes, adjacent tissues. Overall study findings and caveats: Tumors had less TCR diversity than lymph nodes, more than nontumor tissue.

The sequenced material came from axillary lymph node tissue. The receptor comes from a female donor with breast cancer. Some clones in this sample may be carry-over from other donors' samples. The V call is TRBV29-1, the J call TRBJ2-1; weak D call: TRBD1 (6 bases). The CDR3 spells CSATGRYRSYNEQFF. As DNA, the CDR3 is TGCAGCGCTACAGGGCGGTACCGCTCCTACAATGAGCAGTTCTTC.